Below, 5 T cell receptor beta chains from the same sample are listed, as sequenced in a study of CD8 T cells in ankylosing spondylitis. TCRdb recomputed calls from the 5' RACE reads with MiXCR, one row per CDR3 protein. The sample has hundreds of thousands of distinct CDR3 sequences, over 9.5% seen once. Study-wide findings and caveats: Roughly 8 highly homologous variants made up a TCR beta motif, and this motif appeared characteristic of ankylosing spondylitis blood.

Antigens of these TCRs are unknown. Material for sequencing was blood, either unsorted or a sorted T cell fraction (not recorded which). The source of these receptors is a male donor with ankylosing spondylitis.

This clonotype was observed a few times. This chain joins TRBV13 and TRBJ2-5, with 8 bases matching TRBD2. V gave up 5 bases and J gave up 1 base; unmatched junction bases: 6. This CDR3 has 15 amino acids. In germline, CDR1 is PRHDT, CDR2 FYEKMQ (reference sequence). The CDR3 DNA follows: TGTGCCAGCAGCCGGCAAACTAGCGGCCAAGAGACCCAGTACTTC. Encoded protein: CASSRQTSGQETQYF.

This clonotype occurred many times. Here the CDR3 DNA reads TGTGCCAGCAGCCTCGTGGAGGGAAATTCACCCCTCCACTTT. Amino acids: CASSLVEGNSPLHF. This chain links TRBV7-2 with TRBJ1-6; D is unresolved. V lost 5 bases, J lost 7 bases, and 12 bases lay in between. Germline V CDR1 and CDR2: SGHTA, FQGNSA. The CDR3 is 14 residues long.

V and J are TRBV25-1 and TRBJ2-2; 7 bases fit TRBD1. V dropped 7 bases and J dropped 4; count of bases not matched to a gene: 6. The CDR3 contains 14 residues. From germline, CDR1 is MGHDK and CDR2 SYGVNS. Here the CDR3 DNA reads TGTGCCAGCAACCCGACAGGGTCCACCGGGGAGCTGTTTTTT. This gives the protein CASNPTGSTGELFF.

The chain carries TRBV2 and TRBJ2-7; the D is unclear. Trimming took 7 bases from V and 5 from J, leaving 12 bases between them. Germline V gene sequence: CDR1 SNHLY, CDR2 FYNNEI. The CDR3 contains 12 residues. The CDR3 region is CASTLRQNEQYF. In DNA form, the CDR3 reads TGTGCCAGCACCTTGAGACAAAACGAGCAGTACTTC.

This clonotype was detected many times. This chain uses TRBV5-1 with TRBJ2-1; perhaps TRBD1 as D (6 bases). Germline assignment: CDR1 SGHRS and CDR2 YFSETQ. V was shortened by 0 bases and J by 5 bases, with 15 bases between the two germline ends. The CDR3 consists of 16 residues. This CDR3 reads CASSLGAGDIDNEQFF. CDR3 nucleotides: TGCGCCAGCAGCTTGGGGGCCGGGGACATCGACAATGAGCAGTTCTTC.